The 21 T cell receptor beta chains given below trace back to one sample, sequenced in a study of T cell responses to AZD1222 COVID-19 vaccine. Repertoires were generated with immunoSEQ multiplex PCR, while TCRdb's copy carries only in-frame clones and drops some. The sample consists of 130,000 to 150,000 clones, 90% to 95% of them appearing once. Here the sequenced sample was peripheral blood, taken after recovery from COVID-19. The receptors here all came from an adult who had recovered from COVID-19.

V is TRBV7-8 and J is TRBJ2-3, with 10 bases identical to TRBD2. CDR3 length equals 19 residues. Per the germline V gene, CDR1 is SGHVS and CDR2 is FQNEAQ. With V trimmed by 1 base and J by 1 base, 11 bases remained unmatched. The CDR3 spells CASSLGAASGRRGTDTQYF. The CDR3 DNA reads as TGTGCCAGCAGCTTAGGCGCGGCTAGCGGGAGACGAGGCACAGATACGCAGTATTTT.

The CDR3 DNA sequence: TGCGCCAGCAGCCAACCGCAGCGTGGGGCTGAAGCTTTCTTT. Its translation: CASSQPQRGAEAFF. The chain couples TRBV4-1 to TRBJ1-1; D is unclear. The CDR3 length is 14 residues. CDR1 is MGHRA, CDR2 YSYEKL, per germline. V was shortened by 2 bases and J by 6 bases, with 13 bases between the two germline ends.

This clone was seen once. The chain uses TRBV7-8 and TRBJ1-6; 7 nucleotides line up with TRBD1. With V trimmed by 2 bases and J by 4 bases, 5 bases remained unmatched. Germline V CDR1 and CDR2: SGHVS, FQNEAQ. There are 16 residues in the CDR3. The CDR3 region has the DNA TGTGCCAGCAGCTTAAAGAACAGGGGTTATAATTCACCCCTCCACTTT. Its translation is CASSLKNRGYNSPLHF. The full variable domain, with the rest looked up from reference TRBV7-8 and TRBJ1-6, is GAGVSQSPRYKVAKRGQDVALRCDPISGHVSLFWYQQALGQGPEFLTYFQNEAQLDKSGLPSDRFFAERPEGSVSTLKIQRTQQEDSAVYLCASSLKNRGYNSPLHFGNGTRLTVT.

This chain connects TRBV5-6 to TRBJ1-1; 7 positions agree with TRBD1. This CDR3 has 15 amino acids. Per germline, CDR1 SGHDT and CDR2 YYEEEE. J gave up 5 bases and V 5 bases, and 12 bases lay outside the gene matches. The DNA of the CDR3 is TGTGCCAGCAGTGCTGATGCAGGGGGTGGTACTGAAGCTTTCTTT. Protein product: CASSADAGGGTEAFF.

The rearrangement uses TRBV4-1 and TRBJ1-4; D is unclear. Trimming shortened V by 1 base and J by 7 bases, and 16 bases separated the two germline ends. The germline V gene encodes CDR1 MGHRA and CDR2 YSYEKL. The CDR3 covers 16 residues. Here the CDR3 reads CASSQASGPSSEKLFF. DNA for the CDR3: TGCGCCAGCAGCCAAGCCTCCGGGCCGAGTAGTGAAAAACTGTTTTTT.

J is TRBJ1-6 and V is TRBV6-5; perhaps TRBD1 as D (5 bases). Trimming stripped 2 bases from V and 6 bases from J, with 8 bases between. The CDR3 has 14 amino acids. CDR1 is MNHEY and CDR2 is SVGAGI in the germline V gene. CDR3 amino acids: CASSYEGANSPLHF. In DNA form, the CDR3 reads TGTGCCAGCAGTTACGAAGGGGCTAATTCACCCCTCCACTTT.

The gene calls are TRBV24-1 and TRBJ2-2, with 7 bases aligning to TRBD1. Germline values: CDR1 KGHDR, CDR2 SFDVKD. The CDR3 extends over 16 amino acids. V was pared by 5 bases and J by 6 bases, with 11 bases of the junction left unmatched. The CDR3 DNA follows: TGTGCCACCAGTGCTCTAAGACAGGGCCTCCCCGGGGAGCTGTTTTTT. Translating it yields CATSALRQGLPGELFF.

The chain is built from TRBV11-2 and TRBJ1-1, with no clear D. V shed 3 bases and J shed 3 bases, with 5 bases lying between them. CDR1 and CDR2 from the germline V gene are SGHAT and FQNNGV. The CDR3 loop spans 12 amino acids. CDR3 in DNA: TGTGCCAGCAGCTTTGGGTACACTGAAGCTTTCTTT. This gives the protein CASSFGYTEAFF.

The chain joins TRBV19 to TRBJ2-5; maybe TRBD2 (6 bases). This CDR3 is 13 amino acids long. V lost 4 bases and J lost 2, with 8 bases in between. Looked up from germline, CDR1 is LNHDA and CDR2 is SQIVND (reference sequence). Here the CDR3 DNA reads TGTGCCAGTAGTAGGGCGGGACAAGAGACCCAGTACTTC. It yields the protein CASSRAGQETQYF.

J is TRBJ2-5 and V is TRBV5-4; 16 bases agree with TRBD2. The CDR3 has 16 amino acids. After removal of 3 bases from V and 3 bases from J, the junction contained 2 bases not matched to a gene. The germline V gene encodes CDR1 SGHNT and CDR2 YYREEE (reference sequence). The DNA for the CDR3 is TGTGCCAGCAGCTCCGGGACTAGCGGGAGGGAAGAGACCCAGTACTTC. Amino acids: CASSSGTSGREETQYF.

This clone was detected once. J is TRBJ2-5 and V is TRBV28; D is possibly TRBD1 (6 bases). CDR3 size: 14 residues. Per the germline V gene, CDR1 is MDHEN and CDR2 is SYDVKM. The V gene lost 2 bases and the J gene lost 4 bases, with 11 bases spanning the gap. The CDR3 loop is CASSLRLGAETQYF. The CDR3 bases are TGTGCCAGCAGTTTAAGGTTGGGGGCAGAGACCCAGTACTTC.

The chain employs TRBV19 and TRBJ1-4, with D possibly being TRBD1 (6 bases). Deletions cut 4 bases from V and 5 bases from J, with 14 bases between. Germline V lookup: CDR1 LNHDA, CDR2 SQIVND (reference sequence). The CDR3 runs 15 residues. The CDR3: CASSTHGTRNEKLFF. The CDR3 DNA sequence: TGTGCCAGTAGTACGCATGGGACAAGGAATGAAAAACTGTTTTTT.

The chain's CDR3 is CASSLTSGFSYEQYF. CDR3 sequence (DNA): TGTGCCAGCAGTTTAACTAGCGGGTTCTCCTACGAGCAGTACTTC. The chain employs TRBV28 and TRBJ2-7, with 9 positions matching TRBD2. CDR1 MDHEN and CDR2 SYDVKM come from the germline V gene. The CDR3 is made up of 15 amino acids. The junction had 2 bases not matched to a gene; V was cut back by 2 bases and J by 0 bases.

The CDR3 sequence is CASSFSGGNEQFF. The CDR3 DNA reads as TGTGCCAGCAGCTTCTCAGGGGGCAATGAGCAGTTCTTC. The V and J genes are TRBV7-9 and TRBJ2-1; 7 nucleotides agree with TRBD1. Germline trimming cut 3 bases from V and 6 bases from J; bases unmatched to any gene: 2. The CDR3 loop spans 13 amino acids. CDR1 is SEHNR and CDR2 is FQNEAQ in the germline V gene (reference sequence).

As concerns this clone: A read error may account for a junction end that differs from germline. This chain connects TRBV6-1 to TRBJ1-2, with a weak D call TRBD1 (6 bases). The CDR3 is 15 amino acids. Germline V gives CDR1 MNHNS, CDR2 SASEGT. The DNA of the CDR3 is TGTGCCAGCAGAGAAGGACAGACGATTAACTATGGCTACACCTTC. Translated: CASREGQTINYGYTF.

The V gene is TRBV11-2, the J gene TRBJ1-1; D is unclear. This CDR3 is built from 12 residues. The germline V gene encodes CDR1 SGHAT and CDR2 FQNNGV. Trimming took off 9 bases at V and 1 base at J, with 9 bases between the two ends. The CDR3 reads CASCPGNTEAFF. The CDR3 nucleotides are TGTGCCAGTTGCCCAGGGAACACTGAAGCTTTCTTT.

This sequence joins TRBV24-1 and TRBJ1-2; TRBD1 aligns across 7 bases. The V gene's germline CDR1 is KGHDR and CDR2 SFDVKD. Trimming took 2 bases from V and 4 from J; bases not matched to a gene: 0. The CDR3 loop spans 13 amino acids. The CDR3 DNA reads TGTGCCACCAGTGATTACAGGGGCTATGGCTACACCTTC. Protein: CATSDYRGYGYTF.

V and J are TRBV10-1 and TRBJ2-1, with TRBD2 matching 10 bases. V lost 3 bases and J lost 7; bases outside the gene matches: 18. The CDR3 contains 19 residues. Germline CDR1 WNHNN, CDR2 SYGVQD (reference sequence). DNA of the CDR3: TGCGCCAGCAGTGAAGGGGCTAGCGGGAGAAATAAAGGTTGGAATGAGCAGTTCTTC. It yields the protein CASSEGASGRNKGWNEQFF.

The rearrangement joins TRBV5-4 to TRBJ1-6; TRBD1 matches at 7 bases. The CDR3 length is 16 residues. Germline loops: CDR1 SGHNT, CDR2 YYREEE (reference sequence). The V and J ends lost 4 bases and 3 bases, in that order; junction bases with no gene match: 7. As DNA, the CDR3 is TGTGCCAGCAGCGGGGGTCAGGGGGTCTATAATTCACCCCTCCACTTT. This sequence encodes CASSGGQGVYNSPLHF.

The chain has TRBV7-9 and TRBJ2-7; D unresolved. This CDR3 contains 14 residues. The germline V gene has CDR1 SEHNR and CDR2 FQNEAQ (reference sequence). Between the trimmed V and J ends, which lost 0 bases and 5 bases, there was a span of 11 bases. This CDR3 is CASSLAPPPDEQYF. The CDR3 DNA sequence: TGTGCCAGCAGCTTAGCCCCCCCTCCCGACGAGCAGTACTTC.

This clone was detected once. The V and J genes are TRBV5-1 and TRBJ2-3; 7 bases agree with TRBD1. Losses at the gene ends were 5 bases for V and 0 bases for J; bases not matched to a gene: 6. The length of the CDR3 is 15 residues. Per the germline V gene, CDR1 is SGHRS and CDR2 is YFSETQ. This CDR3 reads CASRGTGASTDTQYF. CDR3 nucleotide sequence: TGCGCCAGCAGAGGTACAGGGGCCAGCACAGATACGCAGTATTTT.